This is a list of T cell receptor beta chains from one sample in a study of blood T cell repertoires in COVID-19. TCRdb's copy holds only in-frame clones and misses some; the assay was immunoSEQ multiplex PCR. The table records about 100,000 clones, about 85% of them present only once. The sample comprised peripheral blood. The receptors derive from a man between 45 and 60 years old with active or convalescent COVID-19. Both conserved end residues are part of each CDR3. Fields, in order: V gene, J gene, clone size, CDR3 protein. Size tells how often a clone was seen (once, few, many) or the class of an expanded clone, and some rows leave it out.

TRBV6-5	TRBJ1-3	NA	CASSTGQPGNTIYF
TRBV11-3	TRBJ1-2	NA	CASSQGLLNYGYTF
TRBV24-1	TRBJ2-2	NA	CATSDLAAANTGELFF
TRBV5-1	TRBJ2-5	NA	CASSLVGGRGETQYF
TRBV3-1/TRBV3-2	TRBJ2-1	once	CASSQPGQGVNEQFF
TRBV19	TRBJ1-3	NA	CASALQSHSGNTIYF
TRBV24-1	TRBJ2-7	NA	CATSDPWTATGQYF
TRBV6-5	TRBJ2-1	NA	CASSYVATDNEQFF
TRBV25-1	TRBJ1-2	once	CASSEFGLGQGGYTF
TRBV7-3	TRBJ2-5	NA	CASSLGASWETQYF
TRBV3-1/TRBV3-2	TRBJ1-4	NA	CASSQRQPATNEKLFF
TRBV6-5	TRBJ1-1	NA	CASSPTETEAFF
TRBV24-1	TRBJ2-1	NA	CATSDKLAWSYNEQFF
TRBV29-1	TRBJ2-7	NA	CSVTGGTSGTSYEQYF
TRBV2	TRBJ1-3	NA	CASSEPGGNTIYF
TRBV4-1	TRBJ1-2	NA	CASGQGNGYTF
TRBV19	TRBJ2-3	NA	CASSMLGTDTQYF
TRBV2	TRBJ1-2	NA	CASSVKRLESYGYTF
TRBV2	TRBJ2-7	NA	CASSVTNYEQYF
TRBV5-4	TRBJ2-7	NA	CASSLDRQEPGNF
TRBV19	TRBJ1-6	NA	CASTATGRSYNSPLHF
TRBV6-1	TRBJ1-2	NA	CASSEANRAIYGYTF
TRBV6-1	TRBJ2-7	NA	CASSETIRGRYF
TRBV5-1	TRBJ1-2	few	CASRALGSQHYGYTF
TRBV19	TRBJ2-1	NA	CASSDPGDRAFHEQFF
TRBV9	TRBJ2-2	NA	CASSLRGGSGELFF
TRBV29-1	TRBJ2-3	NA	CSVAETGGRDTQYF
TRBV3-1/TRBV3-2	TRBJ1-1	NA	CASSQGGSTGEAFF
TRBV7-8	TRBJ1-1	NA	CASSLGGARQGAIEAFF
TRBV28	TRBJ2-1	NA	CASSRSGISNEQFF
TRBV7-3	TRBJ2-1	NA	CASSPTPEYEQFF
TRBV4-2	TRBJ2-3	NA	CASSQGRTGNLADTQYF
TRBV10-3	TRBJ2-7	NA	CATAGTGLGEQYF
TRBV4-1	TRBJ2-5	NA	CASSQVQAQETQYF
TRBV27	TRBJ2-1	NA	CASSPDGGSTYNEQFF
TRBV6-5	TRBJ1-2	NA	CASLGIGVRGHGYTF
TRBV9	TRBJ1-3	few	CASSPRTGSGNTIYF
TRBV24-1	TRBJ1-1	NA	CATSGAANTEAFF
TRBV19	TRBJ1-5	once	CASSRKTDRSYSNQPQHF
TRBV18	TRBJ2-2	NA	CASSPNGVNTGELFF
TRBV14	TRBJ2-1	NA	CASSPESGSANEQFF
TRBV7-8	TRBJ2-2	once	CASSLRLGIGELFF
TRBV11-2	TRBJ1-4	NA	CASSLDRDEKLFF
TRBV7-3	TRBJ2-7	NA	CASSPHAGYEQYF
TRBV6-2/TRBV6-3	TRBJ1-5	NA	CASSRGQGYQPQHF
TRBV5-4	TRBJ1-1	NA	CASSLGGTWSTEAFF
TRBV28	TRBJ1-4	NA	CASSIGQGNYNEKLFF
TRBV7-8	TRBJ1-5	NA	CASSLISGNQPQHF
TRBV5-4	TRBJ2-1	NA	CASSPDEAGGPYNEQFF
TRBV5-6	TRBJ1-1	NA	CASSSDRGDTEAFF
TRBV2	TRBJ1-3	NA	CASSPLTDSGNTIYF
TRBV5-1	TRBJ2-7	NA	CASSSGLAGAYEQYF
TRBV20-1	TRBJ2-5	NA	CSASLTLGRLAAGEETQYF
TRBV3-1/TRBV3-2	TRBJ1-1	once	CASSQGQGAEAFF
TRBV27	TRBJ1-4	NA	CASSFGATNEKLFF